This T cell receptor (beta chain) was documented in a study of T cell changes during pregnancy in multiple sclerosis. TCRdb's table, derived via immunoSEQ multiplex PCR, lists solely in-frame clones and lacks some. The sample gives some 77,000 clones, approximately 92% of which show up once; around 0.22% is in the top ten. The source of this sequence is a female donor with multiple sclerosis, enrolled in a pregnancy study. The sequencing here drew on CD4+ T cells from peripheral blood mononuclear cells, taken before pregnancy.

CDR3 coding DNA: TGTGCCAGCAGCCAAGAAAGGGAGCTCCTAGCGCAGTATTTT. Translation gives CASSQERELLAQYF. J is TRBJ2-3 and V is TRBV4-2, with a tentative D call TRBD2 (5 bases). The CDR3 has 14 residues. With 0 bases removed from V and 10 bases from J, the gap between germline ends came to 14 bases. Germline V gene data show CDR1 as LGHNA and CDR2 as YNFKEQ.